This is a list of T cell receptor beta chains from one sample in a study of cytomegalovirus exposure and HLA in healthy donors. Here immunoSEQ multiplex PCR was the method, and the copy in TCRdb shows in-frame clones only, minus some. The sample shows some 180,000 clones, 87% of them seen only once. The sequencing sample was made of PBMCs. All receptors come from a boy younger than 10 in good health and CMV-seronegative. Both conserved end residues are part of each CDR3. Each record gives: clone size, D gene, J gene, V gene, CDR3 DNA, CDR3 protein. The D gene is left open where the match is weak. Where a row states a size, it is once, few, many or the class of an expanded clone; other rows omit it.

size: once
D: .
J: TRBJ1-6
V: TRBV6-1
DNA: TGTGCCAGCAGTACGACTGAGTATAATTCACCCCTCCACTTT
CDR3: CASSTTEYNSPLHF

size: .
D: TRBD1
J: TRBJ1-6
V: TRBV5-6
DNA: TGTGCCAGCAGGGCCGGGACAGCCAATTCACCCCTCCACTTT
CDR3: CASRAGTANSPLHF

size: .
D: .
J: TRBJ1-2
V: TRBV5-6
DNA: TGTGCCAGCAGCTTAATATTCGCCGGTACTAACTATGGCTACACCTTC
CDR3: CASSLIFAGTNYGYTF

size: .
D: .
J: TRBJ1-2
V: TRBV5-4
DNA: TGTGCCAGCAGCTTGGCCGCGGGTACCACGAACTATGGCTACACCTTC
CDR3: CASSLAAGTTNYGYTF

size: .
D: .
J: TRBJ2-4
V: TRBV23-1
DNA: TGCGCCAGCAGTAGTCCTCAGGGGGCCAAAAACATTCAGTACTTC
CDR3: CASSSPQGAKNIQYF

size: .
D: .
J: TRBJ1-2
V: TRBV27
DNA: TGTGCCAGCAGTTTATCCGGGGTGGGGAACTATGGCTACACCTTC
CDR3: CASSLSGVGNYGYTF

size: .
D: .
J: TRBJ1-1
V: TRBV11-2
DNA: TGTGCCAGCAGCTTAGTAGCCCCGGGGGCTTTCTTT
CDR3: CASSLVAPGAFF

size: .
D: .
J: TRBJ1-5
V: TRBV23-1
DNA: TGCGCCAGCAGTCAATCTGGGGTAGTCGGAGACAGCCTAAGCAATCAGCCCCAGCATTTT
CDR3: CASSQSGVVGDSLSNQPQHF

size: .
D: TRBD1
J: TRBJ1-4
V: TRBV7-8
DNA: TGTGCCAGCAGCTTCGGACCCGAGGACAGGGAAGTTGAAAAACTGTTTTTT
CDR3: CASSFGPEDREVEKLFF

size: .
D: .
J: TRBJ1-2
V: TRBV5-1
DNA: TGCGCCAGCTCCCAGGCAGGGGACTATGGCTACACCTTC
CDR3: CASSQAGDYGYTF

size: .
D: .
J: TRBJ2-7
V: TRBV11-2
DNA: TGTGCCAGCAGCTTAAGTCGCGGGGCAGTCTACGAGCAGTACTTC
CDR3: CASSLSRGAVYEQYF

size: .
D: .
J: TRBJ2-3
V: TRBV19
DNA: TGTGCCAGTAGTAGAGCGGATACGCAGTATTTT
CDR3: CASSRADTQYF

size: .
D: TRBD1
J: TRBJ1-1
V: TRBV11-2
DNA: TGTGCCAGCAGCTTGGTCGCCCCACACGTAGGGGGCCGGAACACTGAAGCTTTCTTT
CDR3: CASSLVAPHVGGRNTEAFF

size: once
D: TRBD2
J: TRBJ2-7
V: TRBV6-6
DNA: TGTGCCAGCAGGATCCTAGCGGGCGGAGACGAGCAGTACTTC
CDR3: CASRILAGGDEQYF

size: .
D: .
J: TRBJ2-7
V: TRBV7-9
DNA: TGTGCCAGCAGCTCTCCGGCAGGGGCCTACGAGCAGTACTTC
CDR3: CASSSPAGAYEQYF

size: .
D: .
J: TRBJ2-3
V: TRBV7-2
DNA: TGTGCCAGCAGCTTATATTGGTCTCGGGCAGATACGCAGTATTTT
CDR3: CASSLYWSRADTQYF

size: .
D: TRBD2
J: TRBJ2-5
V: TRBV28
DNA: TGTGCCAGCAGGTATAGCGGGAGGGGGCAAGAGACCCAGTACTTC
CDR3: CASRYSGRGQETQYF

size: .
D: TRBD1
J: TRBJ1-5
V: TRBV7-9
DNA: TGTGCCAGCAGCAAAGCCGGGACAGGAGGATTGTCGCCCCAGCATTTT
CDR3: CASSKAGTGGLSPQHF

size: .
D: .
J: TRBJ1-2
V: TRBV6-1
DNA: TGTGCCAGCAGTGATATTAGGGGGTCCTATGGCTACACCTTC
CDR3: CASSDIRGSYGYTF

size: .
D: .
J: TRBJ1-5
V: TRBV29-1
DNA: TGCAGCGCCGCCACCGGGACTGAAAGCAATCAGCCCCAGCATTTT
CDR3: CSAATGTESNQPQHF

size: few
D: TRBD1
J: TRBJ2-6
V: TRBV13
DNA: TGTGCCAGCAGCGAACAGGGGACTGGGGCCAACGTCCTGACTTTC
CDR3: CASSEQGTGANVLTF

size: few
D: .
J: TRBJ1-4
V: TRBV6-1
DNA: TGTGCCAGCAGACAAAACACAGGGATGGGAAAACTGTTTTTT
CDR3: CASRQNTGMGKLFF

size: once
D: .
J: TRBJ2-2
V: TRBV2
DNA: TGTGCCAGCAGCGCGTTCGTACAGGGCACCGGGGAGCTGTTTTTT
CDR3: CASSAFVQGTGELFF

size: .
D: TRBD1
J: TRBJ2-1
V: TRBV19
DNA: TGTGCCACCTCCTCGGGGACAGGGTCCAATGAGCAGTTCTTC
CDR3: CATSSGTGSNEQFF

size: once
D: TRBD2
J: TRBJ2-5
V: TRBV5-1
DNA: TGCGCCAGCAGCTCTGTTGGACTAGCGGAAGGGCGGGAGACCCAGTACTTC
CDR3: CASSSVGLAEGRETQYF

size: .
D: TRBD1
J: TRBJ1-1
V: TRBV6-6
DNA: TGTGCCAGCAGTCCGGGACAGGGGGTCGGGATCGCTTTCTTT
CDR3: CASSPGQGVGIAFF

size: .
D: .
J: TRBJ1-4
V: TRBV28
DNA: TGTGCCAGCAGTCTATTAGTGGAAAAACTGTTTTTT
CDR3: CASSLLVEKLFF

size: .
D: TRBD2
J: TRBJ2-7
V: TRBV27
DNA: TGTGCCAGCAGTGATAGCGGGAGGGCCTTGAACGAGCAGTACTTC
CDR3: CASSDSGRALNEQYF

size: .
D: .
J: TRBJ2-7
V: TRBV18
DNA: TGTGCCAGCTCACCCGACAGGACGAGCTACGAGCAGTACTTC
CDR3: CASSPDRTSYEQYF

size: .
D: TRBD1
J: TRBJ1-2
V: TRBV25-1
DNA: TGTGCCAGCAGTGACTCCGGGACAGGGAAAGGCTACACCTTC
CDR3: CASSDSGTGKGYTF

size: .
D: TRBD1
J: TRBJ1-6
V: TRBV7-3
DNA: TGTGCCAGCAGCCGCGACAGGGGCTCACCCCTCCACTTT
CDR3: CASSRDRGSPLHF

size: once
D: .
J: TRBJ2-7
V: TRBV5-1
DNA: TGCGCCAGCAGCTCTCTGGCATTTTCCTACGAGCAGTACTTC
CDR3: CASSSLAFSYEQYF

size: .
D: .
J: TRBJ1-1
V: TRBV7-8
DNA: TGTGCCAGCAGCCCTGGGGCCGCTGAAGCTTTCTTT
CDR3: CASSPGAAEAFF

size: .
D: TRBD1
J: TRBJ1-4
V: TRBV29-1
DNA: TGCAGCGTTGTGGACAGGGAAAAACTGTTTTTT
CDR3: CSVVDREKLFF

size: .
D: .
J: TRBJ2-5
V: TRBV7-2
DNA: TGTGCCAGCAGCCCCCAGGGGGGCCGGGGGACCCAGTACTTC
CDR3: CASSPQGGRGTQYF

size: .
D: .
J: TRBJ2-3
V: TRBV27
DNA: TGTGCCACCTCCCCCGGTTCCACAGATACGCAGTATTTT
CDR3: CATSPGSTDTQYF

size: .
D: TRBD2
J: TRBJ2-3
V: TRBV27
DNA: TGTGCCAGCTCCCCCGCGGGAGGGCCTTCAGATACGCAGTATTTT
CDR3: CASSPAGGPSDTQYF

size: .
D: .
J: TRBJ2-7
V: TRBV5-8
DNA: TGTGCCAGCAGATCGATCAGGGGCACCGGCGAGCAGTACTTC
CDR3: CASRSIRGTGEQYF

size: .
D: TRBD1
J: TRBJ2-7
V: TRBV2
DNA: TGTGCCAGCATCGGAAACCGACAGGGATCCTACGAGCAGTACTTC
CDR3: CASIGNRQGSYEQYF

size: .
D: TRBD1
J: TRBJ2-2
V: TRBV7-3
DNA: TGTGCCAGTATGTCCGGGACAGGTGTAGGAGGGGAGCTGTTTTTT
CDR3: CASMSGTGVGGELFF

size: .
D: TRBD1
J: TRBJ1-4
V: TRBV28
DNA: TGTGCCAGCAGTCCGGACAGGGAGGAAAAACTGTTTTTT
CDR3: CASSPDREEKLFF

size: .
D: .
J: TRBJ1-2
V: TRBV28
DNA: TGTGCCAGCAGCCTCCGGGACATATATGGCTACACCTTC
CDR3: CASSLRDIYGYTF